Listed below are T cell receptor beta chains from one sample, sequenced in a study of vaccination and CD4 T cells after COVID-19. Their recognized antigens are unknown. TCRdb reanalysed the PCR reads using MiXCR and keeps one entry per CDR3 protein. The sample has around 4,000 distinct CDR3 sequences; 29% are singletons. Sequenced input: CD4+ T cells from blood, cultured in vitro. These receptors all stem from a human donor in good health. Each CDR3 is given with its conserved first and last residue. The D gene is left open where the match is weak. Expanded clones are given a class, and other clones once, few, many or no size at all.

abundance	j_gene	d_gene	v_gene	CDR3aa	CDR3nt
few	TRBJ1-5	-	TRBV28	CASTSRRGGGADQPQHF	TGTGCCAGCACATCTCGCCGAGGGGGGGGCGCGGATCAGCCCCAGCATTTT
-	TRBJ2-5	-	TRBV7-2	CASSLAMGGHEETQYF	TGTGCCAGCAGCTTAGCAATGGGGGGGCACGAAGAGACCCAGTACTTC
few	TRBJ1-5	-	TRBV7-9	CASSPSGGLGNQPQHF	TGTGCCAGCAGCCCATCCGGGGGGCTTGGCAATCAGCCCCAGCATTTT
-	TRBJ1-5	TRBD1	TRBV12-3/TRBV12-4	CASSPSGQDDQPQHF	TGTGCCAGCAGTCCCTCGGGACAGGATGATCAGCCCCAGCATTTT
-	TRBJ2-7	TRBD1	TRBV11-1	CASSSQTGTGYGYEQYF	TGTGCCAGCAGCTCTCAAACCGGGACAGGGTATGGATACGAGCAGTACTTC
-	TRBJ1-2	-	TRBV29-1	CSAIESSSYTF	TGCAGCGCCATTGAAAGTTCGAGCTACACCTTC
few	TRBJ2-7	-	TRBV27	CASSFYRDSYEQYF	TGTGCCAGCAGTTTTTACAGGGACTCCTACGAGCAGTACTTC
-	TRBJ2-7	-	TRBV18	CASSPRGRAEQYF	TGTGCCAGCTCACCACGGGGCAGGGCCGAGCAGTACTTC
-	TRBJ2-5	-	TRBV25-1	CASSEFRARETQYF	TGTGCCAGCAGTGAATTCAGGGCGAGAGAGACCCAGTACTTC
few	TRBJ1-6	-	TRBV20-1	CSARENSKGQNSPLHF	TGCAGTGCTAGAGAAAACTCGAAAGGACAGAATTCACCCCTCCACTTT
-	TRBJ1-1	-	TRBV18	CASSRSVRDEAFF	TGTGCCAGCTCACGGTCAGTCAGGGACGAAGCTTTCTTT
-	TRBJ2-1	TRBD2	TRBV20-1	CSAGDGGTDNEQFF	TGCAGTGCTGGGGACGGGGGGACGGACAATGAGCAGTTCTTC
-	TRBJ1-1	-	TRBV10-3	CAISEPRNTEAFF	TGTGCCATCAGTGAGCCCCGGAACACTGAAGCTTTCTTT
-	TRBJ2-5	TRBD2	TRBV9	CASSPLGLDQETQYF	TGTGCCAGCAGCCCTCTGGGACTAGACCAAGAGACCCAGTACTTC
-	TRBJ1-6	-	TRBV20-1	CSARDKSSCNSPLHF	TGCAGTGCTAGAGATAAGAGCTCCTGTAATTCACCCCTCCACTTT
medium-sized	TRBJ1-5	-	TRBV20-1	CSARAGAGDQPQHF	TGCAGTGCTAGAGCGGGGGCAGGGGACCAGCCCCAGCATTTT
medium-sized	TRBJ1-2	-	TRBV20-1	CSALLGTRGYGYTF	TGCAGTGCCCTGTTAGGGACTAGAGGTTATGGCTACACCTTC